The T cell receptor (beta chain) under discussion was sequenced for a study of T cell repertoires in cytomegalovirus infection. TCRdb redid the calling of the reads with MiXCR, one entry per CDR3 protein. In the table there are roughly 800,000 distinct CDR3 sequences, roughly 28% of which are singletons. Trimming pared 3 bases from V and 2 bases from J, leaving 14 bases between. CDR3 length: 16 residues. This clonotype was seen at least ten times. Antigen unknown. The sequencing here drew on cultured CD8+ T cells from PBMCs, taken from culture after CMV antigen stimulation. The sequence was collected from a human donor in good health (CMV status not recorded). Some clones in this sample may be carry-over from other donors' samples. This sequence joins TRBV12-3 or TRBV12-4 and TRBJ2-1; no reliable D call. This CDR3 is CASSFPGQRPYNEQFF. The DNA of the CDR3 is TGTGCCAGCAGTTTTCCCGGGCAGAGGCCCTACAATGAGCAGTTCTTC.